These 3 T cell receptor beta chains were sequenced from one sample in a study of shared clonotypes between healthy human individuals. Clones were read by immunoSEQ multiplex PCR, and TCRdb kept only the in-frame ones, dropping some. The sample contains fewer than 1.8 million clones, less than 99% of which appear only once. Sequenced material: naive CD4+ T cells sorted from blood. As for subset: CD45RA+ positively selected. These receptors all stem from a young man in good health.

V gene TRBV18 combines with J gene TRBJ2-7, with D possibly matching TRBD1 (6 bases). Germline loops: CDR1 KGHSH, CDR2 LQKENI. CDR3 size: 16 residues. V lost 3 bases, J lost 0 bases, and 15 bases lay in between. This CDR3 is CASSPATGLSSYEQYF. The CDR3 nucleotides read TGTGCCAGCTCACCCGCTACAGGGCTAAGCTCCTACGAGCAGTACTTC.

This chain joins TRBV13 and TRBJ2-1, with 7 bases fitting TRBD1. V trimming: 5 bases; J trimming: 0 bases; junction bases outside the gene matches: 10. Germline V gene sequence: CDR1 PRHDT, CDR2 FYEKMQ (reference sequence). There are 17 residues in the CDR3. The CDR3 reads CASSPRQGLISYNEQFF. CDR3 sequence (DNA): TGTGCCAGCAGCCCCCGACAGGGTCTGATCTCCTACAATGAGCAGTTCTTC.

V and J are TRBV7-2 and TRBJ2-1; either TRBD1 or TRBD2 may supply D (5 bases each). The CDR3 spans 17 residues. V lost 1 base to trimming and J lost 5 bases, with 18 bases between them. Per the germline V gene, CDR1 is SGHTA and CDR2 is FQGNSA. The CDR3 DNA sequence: TGTGCCAGCAGCTTAGTTGTCCGACGACGAGGGGACAATGAGCAGTTCTTC. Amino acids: CASSLVVRRRGDNEQFF.